This T cell receptor beta chain was documented in a study of response to subunit inactivated influenza vaccine (dated by TCRdb to the late 2010s). In the study overall: Deep quantitative T cell receptor repertoire profiling was used in the study to track responses to a trivalent subunit inactivated influenza vaccine.

Broader findings and caveats from the paper: It was suggested by the authors that each seasonal influenza vaccination may recruit only a limited number of new T cells.

This clonotype was found many times. What this receptor recognizes is not known. There are no base qualities to consult, and no much larger clone falls within one base. Library generation was performed with RT-PCR. The data were produced on an Illumina HiSeq 2500. In TCRdb, the public reads were trimmed at Q25 with fastp and aligned with MiXCR, with productive beta chains retained. Identical CDR3 proteins give one entry, which carries the most common genes and DNA. The sample includes 750,000 to 850,000 distinct CDR3 sequences, with 15% to 20% observed a single time. The top ten hold approximately 10% of the sample. Trimmed from V: 3 bases; trimmed from J: 5 bases; junction bases lacking a gene match: 5. The CDR3 covers 15 residues, taking in both the cysteine and the phenylalanine. Just the 45-base CDR3 DNA is kept, in frame starting at base 1.

The sequence was collected from a man aged 45-65 years who received an inactivated influenza vaccine. Donor details come from another sample of the same person, matched by shared clones. The sample consisted of PBMCs from blood, taken 5 to 6 days after vaccination. The rearranged segments are TRBV12-3 or TRBV12-4 and TRBJ2-1, and 9 junctional nucleotides match TRBD1. The CDR3 here reads CASSFRTGANNEQFF. The nucleotide sequence reads as follows: TGTGCCAGCAGTTTCAGGACAGGGGCAAACAATGAGCAGTTCTTC.